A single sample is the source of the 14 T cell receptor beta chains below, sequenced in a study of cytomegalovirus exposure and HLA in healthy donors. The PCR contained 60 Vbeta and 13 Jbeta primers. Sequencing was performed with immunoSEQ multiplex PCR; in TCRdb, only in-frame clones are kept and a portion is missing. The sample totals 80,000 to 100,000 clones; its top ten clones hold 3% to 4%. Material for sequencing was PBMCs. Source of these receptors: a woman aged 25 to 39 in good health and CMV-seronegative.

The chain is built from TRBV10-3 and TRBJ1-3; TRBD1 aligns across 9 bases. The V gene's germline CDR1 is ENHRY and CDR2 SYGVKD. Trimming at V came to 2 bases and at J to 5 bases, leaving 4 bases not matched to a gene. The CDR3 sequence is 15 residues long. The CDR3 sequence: CAISEPDRGRNTIYF. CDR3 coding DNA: TGTGCCATCAGTGAGCCGGACAGGGGCAGAAACACCATATATTTT.

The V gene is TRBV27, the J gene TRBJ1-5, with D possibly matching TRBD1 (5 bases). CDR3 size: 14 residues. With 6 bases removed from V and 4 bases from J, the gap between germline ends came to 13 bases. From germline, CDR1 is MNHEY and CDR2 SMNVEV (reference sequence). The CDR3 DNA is TGTGCCAGCAGCATCAGCCGGGGGAATCAGCCCCAGCATTTT. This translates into CASSISRGNQPQHF.

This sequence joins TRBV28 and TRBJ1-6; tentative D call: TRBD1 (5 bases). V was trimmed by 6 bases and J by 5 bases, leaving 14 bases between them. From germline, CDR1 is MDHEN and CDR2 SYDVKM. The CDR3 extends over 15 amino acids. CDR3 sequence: CASRRGPRDNSPLHF. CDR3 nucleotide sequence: TGTGCCAGCAGGCGGGGCCCTCGTGATAATTCACCCCTCCACTTT.

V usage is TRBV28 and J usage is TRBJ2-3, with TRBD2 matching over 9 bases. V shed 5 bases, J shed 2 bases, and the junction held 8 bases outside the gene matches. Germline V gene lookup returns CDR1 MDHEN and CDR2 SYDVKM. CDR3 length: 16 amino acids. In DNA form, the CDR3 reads TGTGCCAGCAGTACCGATAGCGGGGGCCTCACAGATACGCAGTATTTT. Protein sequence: CASSTDSGGLTDTQYF.

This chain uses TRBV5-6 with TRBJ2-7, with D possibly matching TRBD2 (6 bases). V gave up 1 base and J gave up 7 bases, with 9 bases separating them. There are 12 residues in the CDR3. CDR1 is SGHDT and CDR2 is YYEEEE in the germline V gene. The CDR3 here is CASSLFRGEQYF. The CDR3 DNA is TGTGCCAGCAGCTTGTTCCGGGGGGAGCAGTACTTC.

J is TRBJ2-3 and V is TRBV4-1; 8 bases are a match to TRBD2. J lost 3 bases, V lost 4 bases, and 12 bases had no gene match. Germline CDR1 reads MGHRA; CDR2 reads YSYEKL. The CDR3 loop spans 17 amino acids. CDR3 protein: CASSPTQTGGGTDTQYF. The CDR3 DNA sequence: TGCGCCAGCAGCCCAACGCAGACGGGAGGGGGGACAGATACGCAGTATTTT.

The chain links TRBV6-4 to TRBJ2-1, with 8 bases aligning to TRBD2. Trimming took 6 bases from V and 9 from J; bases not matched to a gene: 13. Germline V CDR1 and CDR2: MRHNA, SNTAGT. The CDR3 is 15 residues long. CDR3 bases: TGTGCCAGCAGAAAGGAGATGACTAGCGCCGGTGAGCAGTTCTTC. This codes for CASRKEMTSAGEQFF.

The CDR3 loop reads CASSSAGGVEQYF. The CDR3 DNA reads as TGTGCCAGCAGTTCGGCAGGGGGTGTCGAGCAGTACTTC. The V and J genes are TRBV27 and TRBJ2-7; 7 bases match TRBD1. CDR1 and CDR2 from the germline V gene are MNHEY and SMNVEV (reference sequence). CDR3 length equals 13 residues. The V gene end was trimmed by 4 bases and the J gene end by 6 bases; junction bases not matched to a gene: 6.

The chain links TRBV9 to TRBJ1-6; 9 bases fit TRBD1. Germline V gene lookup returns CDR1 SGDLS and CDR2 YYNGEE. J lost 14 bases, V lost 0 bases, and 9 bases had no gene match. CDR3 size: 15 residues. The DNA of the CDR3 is TGTGCCAGCAGCGTAGGCGGGGACAGGGTTATCACCCTCCACTTT. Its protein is CASSVGGDRVITLHF.

CDR3 in DNA: TGTGCCAGCAGGCAAACTCCGTCCTATGGCTACACCTTC. This gives the protein CASRQTPSYGYTF. The chain uses TRBV28 and TRBJ1-2; D gene ambiguous. V lost 6 bases and J lost 4, with 12 bases in between. CDR1 and CDR2 from the germline V gene are MDHEN and SYDVKM. The CDR3 sequence is 13 residues long.

The CDR3 spells CASGRGDTQYF. The CDR3 DNA follows: TGCGCCAGCGGACGAGGGGATACGCAGTATTTT. This chain uses TRBV4-1 with TRBJ2-3; D perhaps matches TRBD2 (5 bases). This CDR3 spans 11 amino acids. V lost 8 bases and J 6 bases, leaving 9 bases between the germline ends. CDR1 and CDR2 (germline): MGHRA, YSYEKL.

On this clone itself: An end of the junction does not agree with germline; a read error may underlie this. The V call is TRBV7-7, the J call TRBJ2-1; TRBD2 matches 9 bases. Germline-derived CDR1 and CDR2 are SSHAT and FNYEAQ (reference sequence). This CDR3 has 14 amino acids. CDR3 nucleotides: TGTGCTAGCAGCCCGGATAGCGGGAGTAATGAGCAGTTCTTC. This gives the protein CASSPDSGSNEQFF.

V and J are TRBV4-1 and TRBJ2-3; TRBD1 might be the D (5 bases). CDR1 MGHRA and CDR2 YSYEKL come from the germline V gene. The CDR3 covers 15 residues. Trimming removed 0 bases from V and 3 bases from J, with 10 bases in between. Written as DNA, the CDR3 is TGCGCCAGCAGCCAAGAAGGGGCCCAGACAGATACGCAGTATTTT. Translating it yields CASSQEGAQTDTQYF.

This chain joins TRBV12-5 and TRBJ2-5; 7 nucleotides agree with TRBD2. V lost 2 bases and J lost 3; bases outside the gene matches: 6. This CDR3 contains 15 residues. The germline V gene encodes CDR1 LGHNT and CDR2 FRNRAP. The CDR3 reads CASGLTSETEETQYF. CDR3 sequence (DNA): TGTGCTAGTGGTTTGACTAGCGAAACGGAAGAGACCCAGTACTTC.